The following is a T cell receptor (beta chain) sequence with its context. The sample belongs to a study of blood T cell repertoires in COVID-19. Using immunoSEQ multiplex PCR, the repertoire was profiled, and TCRdb retains in-frame clones only, with some absent. The data show under 45,000 clones, with 60% to 80% seen just once and about 26% held by the top ten. V was pared by 10 bases and J by 8 bases, with 13 bases between. The length of the CDR3 is 11 residues. Germline V gene sequence: CDR1 LNHDA, CDR2 SQIVND (reference sequence). This clonotype originated in a woman aged 65 to 85 with acute or convalescent COVID-19. The specimen sequenced was peripheral blood. The chain links TRBV19 to TRBJ2-3, with a possible D match to TRBD2 (6 bases). The CDR3 coding sequence is TGTGCCACCGGCCTGGGAGGTACGCAGTATTTT. It specifies CATGLGGTQYF.